A single sample gave rise to the 26 T cell receptor beta chains below, sequenced in a study of blood T cell repertoires in COVID-19. The assay was immunoSEQ multiplex PCR, and TCRdb's table has in-frame clones only and misses some. The data contain hundreds of thousands of clones, approximately 83% of them singletons. The sequenced material came from peripheral blood. Receptors were obtained from a human donor in a cohort sampled during active COVID-19.

The chain employs TRBV18 and TRBJ2-2; 8 bases fit TRBD1. Looked up from germline, CDR1 is KGHSH and CDR2 is LQKENI. CDR3 length: 16 amino acids. The trim removed 3 bases at V and 2 bases at J, leaving 5 bases unmatched. The CDR3 nucleotides are TGTGCCAGCTCACCGCTACAGGGGGGAAACACCGGGGAGCTGTTTTTT. Protein product: CASSPLQGGNTGELFF.

The V gene is TRBV5-5, the J gene TRBJ2-3; 9 bases are a match to TRBD1. Germline V gene lookup returns CDR1 SGHKS and CDR2 YYEKEE (reference sequence). The CDR3 loop spans 17 amino acids. The junction had 10 bases not matched to a gene; V was cut back by 0 bases and J by 5 bases. The CDR3, as DNA: TGTGCCAGCAGCTTGGGGTGGTGGGGACAGGGAGAAGATACGCAGTATTTT. This gives the protein CASSLGWWGQGEDTQYF.

CDR3 in DNA: TGTGCCAGCAGCAAGACTAGCTCAGGCACAGATACGCAGTATTTT. Its translation is CASSKTSSGTDTQYF. This chain connects TRBV5-4 to TRBJ2-3; 7 nucleotides match TRBD2. This CDR3 has 15 amino acids. CDR1 and CDR2 (germline): SGHNT, YYREEE (reference sequence). V was clipped by 4 bases and J by 1 base; unmatched bases: 6.

The V call is TRBV2, the J call TRBJ1-1; no clear D gene. The CDR3 extends over 13 amino acids. CDR1 is SNHLY, CDR2 FYNNEI, per germline. V gave up 4 bases and J gave up 4 bases, with 10 bases separating them. CDR3 bases: TGTGCCAGCAGTGCTATAGCGGGCACTGAAGCTTTCTTT. Translating it yields CASSAIAGTEAFF. Full variable domain (remainder filled in from reference TRBV2 and TRBJ1-1): EPEVTQTPSHQVTQMGQEVILRCVPISNHLYFYWYRQILGQKVEFLVSFYNNEISEKSEIFDDQFSVERPDGSNFTLKIRSTKLEDSAMYFCASSAIAGTEAFFGQGTRLTVV.

The chain links TRBV28 to TRBJ1-3; perhaps TRBD1 as D (6 bases). V dropped 7 bases and J dropped 4 bases, with 17 bases sitting between them. The CDR3 runs to 15 residues. Germline CDR1 is MDHEN and CDR2 is SYDVKM. CDR3 sequence (DNA): TGTGCCAGCACGTCGCTGGGGGCTGGCGGAAACACCATATATTTT. It codes for CASTSLGAGGNTIYF. Full variable domain (remainder filled in from reference TRBV28 and TRBJ1-3): DVKVTQSSRYLVKRTGEKVFLECVQDMDHENMFWYRQDPGLGLRLIYFSYDVKMKEKGDIPEGYSVSREKKERFSLILESASTNQTSMYLCASTSLGAGGNTIYFGEGSWLTVV.

The chain links TRBV7-9 to TRBJ2-3; TRBD1 matches 9 bases. This CDR3 spans 14 amino acids. CDR1 is SEHNR, CDR2 FQNEAQ, per germline (reference sequence). V shed 5 bases, J shed 15 bases, and the junction held 15 bases outside the gene matches. The CDR3 reads CASSPAPTGGRDYF. The CDR3, as DNA: TGTGCCAGCAGCCCAGCCCCGACAGGGGGACGCGATTATTTT. Complete variable domain (other parts from reference TRBV7-9 and TRBJ2-3): DTGVSQNPRHKITKRGQNVTFRCDPISEHNRLYWYRQTLGQGPEFLTYFQNEAQLEKSRLLSDRFSAERPKGSFSTLEIQRTEQGDSAMYLCASSPAPTGGRDYFGPGTRLTVL.

The chain has TRBV2 and TRBJ1-2; the D gene is possibly TRBD1 (6 bases). CDR1 and CDR2 (germline): SNHLY, FYNNEI. Between the trimmed V and J ends, which lost 4 bases and 5 bases, there was a span of 17 bases. There are 15 residues in the CDR3. The CDR3 coding sequence is TGTGCCAGCAGTGGCGATGGACAGCTAGCTTATGGCTACACCTTC. This sequence encodes CASSGDGQLAYGYTF.

This clone was recorded only once. The chain couples TRBV29-1 to TRBJ2-3; 8 positions agree with TRBD2. Germline V gives CDR1 SQVTM, CDR2 ANQGSEA. The CDR3 consists of 15 residues. V trimming: 5 bases; J trimming: 2 bases; junction bases outside the gene matches: 9. This CDR3 is CSVREGSRTTDTQYF. As DNA, the CDR3 is TGCAGCGTTCGGGAGGGATCAAGGACCACAGATACGCAGTATTTT.

The chain recombines TRBV9 with TRBJ1-2; 12 nucleotides agree with TRBD1. The trim removed 0 bases at V and 7 bases at J, leaving 4 bases unmatched. The CDR3 has 15 amino acids. The V gene's germline CDR1 is SGDLS and CDR2 YYNGEE. The DNA for the CDR3 is TGTGCCAGCAGCGTAGGGGGACAGGGGGCGGTTGGCTACACCTTC. Translation gives CASSVGGQGAVGYTF.

In this sample, this clone turned up once. The gene calls are TRBV5-1 and TRBJ1-4; D is unresolved. With 1 base removed from V and 5 bases from J, the gap between germline ends came to 6 bases. The CDR3 sequence is 13 residues long. Germline V gene data show CDR1 as SGHRS and CDR2 as YFSETQ. The CDR3 loop is CASSLRENEKLFF. The CDR3 DNA reads as TGCGCCAGCAGCTTGCGGGAAAATGAAAAACTGTTTTTT.

This chain uses TRBV5-1 with TRBJ1-1; D is unresolved. V was pared by 4 bases and J by 7 bases, with 17 bases between. CDR1 SGHRS and CDR2 YFSETQ come from the germline V gene. The CDR3 has 14 residues. In DNA form, the CDR3 reads TGCGCCAGCAGCCCCAGGAGGTCAAACGTTGAAGCTTTCTTT. Translated, it gives CASSPRRSNVEAFF.

The chain has TRBV2 and TRBJ1-4, with D maybe TRBD1 (6 bases). Germline V gives CDR1 SNHLY, CDR2 FYNNEI. The length of the CDR3 is 14 residues. V was trimmed by 5 bases and J by 8 bases, leaving 15 bases between them. The CDR3 DNA reads TGTGCCAGCAGTCCACAGGGTTTAGGGGAAAAACTGTTTTTT. Protein sequence: CASSPQGLGEKLFF.

V and J are TRBV30 and TRBJ2-1; TRBD2 matches at 8 bases. CDR1 is GTSNPN and CDR2 is SVGIG in the germline V gene (reference sequence). Trimming at V came to 3 bases and at J to 8 bases, leaving 12 bases not matched to a gene. CDR3 size: 15 residues. The CDR3 here is CAWRRWPAGADEQFF. The CDR3 nucleotides read TGTGCCTGGAGGAGGTGGCCAGCGGGAGCCGATGAGCAGTTCTTC.

J is TRBJ1-1 and V is TRBV9; 7 bases agree with TRBD1. The CDR3 runs 14 residues. Germline trimming cut 0 bases from V and 1 base from J; bases unmatched to any gene: 0. Germline CDR1 reads SGDLS; CDR2 reads YYNGEE. In nucleotides, the CDR3 is TGTGCCAGCAGCGTAGGGACAGGGAACACTGAAGCTTTCTTT. It codes for CASSVGTGNTEAFF.

This chain links TRBV24-1 with TRBJ2-2, with D tentatively TRBD1 (6 bases). The CDR3 is 13 amino acids. Trimming removed 4 bases at V and 6 bases at J, with 8 bases between. Germline V gives CDR1 KGHDR, CDR2 SFDVKD. The CDR3 DNA follows: TGTGCCACCAGTGAGGGGGCCGCCGGGGAGCTGTTTTTT. Translation gives CATSEGAAGELFF.

The CDR3 protein is CASRGTRADNEQFF. The DNA of the CDR3 is TGCGCCAGCAGGGGGACTAGGGCCGACAATGAGCAGTTCTTC. The V gene is TRBV5-1, the J gene TRBJ2-1, with 8 bases that match TRBD2. Germline CDR1 is SGHRS and CDR2 is YFSETQ. The trim removed 5 bases at V and 5 bases at J, leaving 6 bases unmatched. The CDR3 has 14 amino acids. Using reference TRBV5-1 and TRBJ2-1 for the parts outside the CDR3, the full variable domain is KAGVTQTPRYLIKTRGQQVTLSCSPISGHRSVSWYQQTPGQGLQFLFEYFSETQRNKGNFPGRFSGRQFSNSRSEMNVSTLELGDSALYLCASRGTRADNEQFFGPGTRLTVL.

The chain carries TRBV6-2 or TRBV6-3 and TRBJ1-5; D uncertain. V gave up 5 bases and J gave up 1 base, with 9 bases separating them. Germline V gene data show CDR1 as MNHEY and CDR2 as SVGEGT. The CDR3 runs 14 residues. CDR3: CASSPRSSNQPQHF. The CDR3 DNA is TGTGCCAGCAGTCCCAGGTCCAGCAATCAGCCCCAGCATTTT.

This sequence joins TRBV27 and TRBJ2-3; D is unclear. In germline, CDR1 is MNHEY, CDR2 SMNVEV (reference sequence). This CDR3 has 13 residues. Deletions cut 6 bases from V and 1 base from J, with 8 bases between. The CDR3 DNA sequence: TGTGCCAGCAGGGGCTACGGCACAGATACGCAGTATTTT. Translated, it gives CASRGYGTDTQYF.

This chain joins TRBV30 and TRBJ1-2, with 8 positions matching TRBD1. Germline V lookup: CDR1 GTSNPN, CDR2 SVGIG (reference sequence). Trimming removed 1 base from V and 5 bases from J; junction bases left unmatched: 12. This CDR3 has 16 amino acids. CDR3 sequence (DNA): TGTGCCTGGAGTGCCCGGGACAGGCCCTTGCTTTATGGCTACACCTTC. It yields the protein CAWSARDRPLLYGYTF.

This clone was seen more than once but under ten times. J is TRBJ2-7 and V is TRBV28; 8 nucleotides match TRBD2. The CDR3 is made up of 14 amino acids. Germline V lookup: CDR1 MDHEN, CDR2 SYDVKM. V lost 6 bases and J lost 5; bases outside the gene matches: 9. CDR3 sequence: CASRLSGKVNEQYF. DNA of the CDR3: TGTGCCAGCAGGCTTAGCGGGAAGGTAAACGAGCAGTACTTC.

The chain joins TRBV30 to TRBJ2-5; 7 nucleotides align to TRBD2. The CDR3 is 13 amino acids. V was clipped by 3 bases and J by 2 bases; unmatched bases: 3. Germline lookup yields CDR1 GTSNPN and CDR2 SVGIG (reference sequence). In DNA, the CDR3 is TGTGCCTGGAGCCTTAGCGGGCAAGAGACCCAGTACTTC. It encodes CAWSLSGQETQYF.

CDR3 loop: CASSGLAGTEQFF. CDR3 nucleotide sequence: TGTGCCAGCAGCGGACTAGCGGGAACTGAGCAGTTCTTC. The chain has TRBV12-3 or TRBV12-4 and TRBJ2-1, with 12 bases that match TRBD2. The CDR3 sequence is 13 residues long. V shed 6 bases and J 9 bases; nucleotides not matched to a gene: 3.

V and J are TRBV18 and TRBJ1-5; the D is unclear. This CDR3 region has 14 residues. Germline lookup yields CDR1 KGHSH and CDR2 LQKENI. The ends were cut back, 3 bases at V and 5 bases at J, with 11 bases in the middle. DNA for the CDR3: TGTGCCAGCTCACCTTCAGGCGCCTATCAGCCCCAGCATTTT. It codes for CASSPSGAYQPQHF.

The CDR3 sequence: CASSSRVLAGTDTQYF. CDR3 bases: TGTGCCAGCAGCTCCCGGGTCTTAGCCGGAACAGATACGCAGTATTTT. The chain combines TRBV7-8 with TRBJ2-3; D unclear. Germline CDR1 reads SGHVS; CDR2 reads FQNEAQ. V lost 4 bases, J lost 3 bases, and 17 bases lay in between. The CDR3 contains 16 residues.

This chain uses TRBV14 with TRBJ2-7, with 9 bases fitting TRBD1. Germline trimming cut 8 bases from V and 6 bases from J; bases unmatched to any gene: 8. From germline, CDR1 is SGHDN and CDR2 FVKESK. The CDR3 is 13 amino acids. Written as DNA, the CDR3 is TGTGCCAGCGGTTTCGGGACAGGGCTCGAGCAGTACTTC. It specifies CASGFGTGLEQYF.

This chain links TRBV3-1 (or the pseudogene TRBV3-2) with TRBJ2-1, with TRBD2 matching 12 bases. The germline V gene encodes CDR1 LGHDT and CDR2 YNNKEL (reference sequence). The CDR3 length is 15 residues. V shed 4 bases and J 6 bases; nucleotides not matched to a gene: 4. CDR3 amino acids: CASSPGLAGINEQFF. The CDR3 nucleotides are TGTGCCAGCAGCCCCGGACTAGCGGGAATCAATGAGCAGTTCTTC.